The 10 T cell receptor beta chains in this list originate from one sample, sequenced in a study of shared clonotypes between healthy human individuals. Some clones are missing from TCRdb's copy, which holds only in-frame ones; the method was immunoSEQ multiplex PCR. This sample carries 450,000 or so clones, 70% to 80% of them seen once, and the ten largest clones take 12%. Sequenced material: PBMCs. The receptor set was obtained from a woman aged 40-49 years in good health. Some clones in this sample may be carry-over from other donors' samples.

The chain has TRBV7-9 and TRBJ1-2; D remains unclear. The germline CDR1 and CDR2 sequences are SEHNR and FQNEAQ (reference sequence). V was shortened by 5 bases and J by 4 bases, with 17 bases between the two germline ends. This CDR3 has 15 amino acids. CDR3 sequence (DNA): TGTGCCAGCAGCCCATATTGGGAAGAATTCTATGGCTACACCTTC. This sequence encodes CASSPYWEEFYGYTF.

The chain combines TRBV7-9 with TRBJ1-3; D is ambiguous. V dropped 1 base and J dropped 16 bases, with 14 bases sitting between them. CDR1 and CDR2 from the germline V gene are SEHNR and FQNEAQ (reference sequence). The CDR3 extends over 12 amino acids. The CDR3 region has the DNA TGTGCCAGCAGCTTAGTCTCAGAAAATTTGTATTTT. Its translation is CASSLVSENLYF.

V usage is TRBV28 and J usage is TRBJ2-7; no definite D call. Germline CDR1 MDHEN, CDR2 SYDVKM. The CDR3 has 15 residues. V was pared by 2 bases and J by 2 bases, with 13 bases between. CDR3 in DNA: TGTGCCAGCAGTTTAAGTTACCCTATGGCCTACGAGCAGTACTTC. It codes for CASSLSYPMAYEQYF.

To note about this clone: This may be a read error, as it is one base from a much larger clone. The chain uses TRBV27 and TRBJ2-7; no clear D. Germline V gene sequence: CDR1 MNHEY, CDR2 SMNVEV (reference sequence). The CDR3 extends over 14 amino acids. CDR3 DNA: TGTGCCGGCAGTTTATCGAGGTCAAGGGACGAGCAGTACTTC. This gives the protein CAGSLSRSRDEQYF.

The chain couples TRBV7-9 to TRBJ2-3; TRBD2 agrees at 12 bases. CDR3 length: 15 residues. V lost 2 bases to trimming and J lost 4 bases; unmatched junction nucleotides: 1. From germline, CDR1 is SEHNR and CDR2 FQNEAQ (reference sequence). In DNA, the CDR3 is TGTGCCAGCAGCTTACTAGCGGGAGGGCCAGATACGCAGTATTTT. Translated: CASSLLAGGPDTQYF.

J is TRBJ1-2 and V is TRBV7-2; a weak D match, TRBD1 (5 bases). Germline values: CDR1 SGHTA, CDR2 FQGNSA. The CDR3 is made up of 16 amino acids. Trimming took 1 base from V and 8 from J, leaving 20 bases between them. In DNA form, the CDR3 reads TGTGCCAGCAGCTTAGACCGACCTCCCTCGGGGGGGGGCTACACCTTC. Encoded protein: CASSLDRPPSGGGYTF.

This chain joins TRBV5-5 and TRBJ2-5, with 8 bases aligning to TRBD2. Germline V gene data show CDR1 as SGHKS and CDR2 as YYEKEE (reference sequence). V shed 0 bases, J shed 11 bases, and the junction held 9 bases outside the gene matches. The CDR3 runs 14 residues. CDR3 nucleotides: TGTGCCAGCAGCTTGGAAGCGGGAGTCGGAGAGCAGTACTTC. Translation: CASSLEAGVGEQYF. Looking up the rest from reference TRBV5-5 and TRBJ2-5 gives the full variable domain: DAGVTQSPTHLIKTRGQQVTLRCSPISGHKSVSWYQQVLGQGPQFIFQYYEKEERGRGNFPDRFSARQFPNYSSELNVNALLLGDSALYLCASSLEAGVGEQYFGPGTRLLVL.

On this clone itself: Since a far larger clone is one base different, this is likely a read error. The rearrangement links TRBV7-3 to TRBJ2-5; D perhaps matches TRBD1 (6 bases). Trimming stripped 4 bases from V and 4 bases from J, with 25 bases between. The V gene's germline CDR1 is SGHTA and CDR2 FQGTGA. The CDR3 is 18 amino acids. The CDR3 DNA sequence: TGTGCCAGCAGCTCTAGACAAACCCGGGCTAGCAGGGGAGAGACCCAGTACTTC. It encodes CASSSRQTRASRGETQYF.

The chain uses TRBV6-4 and TRBJ1-1, with a possible D match to TRBD1 (6 bases). CDR3 size: 14 residues. Germline CDR1 MRHNA, CDR2 SNTAGT. V shed 3 bases and J shed 6 bases, with 14 bases lying between them. The CDR3 DNA is TGTGCCAGCAGTGAGGGAACAGGGAGCGCTGAAGCTTTCTTT. This codes for CASSEGTGSAEAFF.

In DNA, the CDR3 is TGCGCCAGCAGCTTCCCACTAGCGGGAGGGACCTACAATGAGCAGTTCTTC. As protein: CASSFPLAGGTYNEQFF. The V and J genes are TRBV5-1 and TRBJ2-1; TRBD2 matches 13 bases. Germline lookup yields CDR1 SGHRS and CDR2 YFSETQ. The CDR3 has 17 residues. V lost 2 bases and J lost 2; bases outside the gene matches: 4.